The entry that follows covers one T cell receptor (beta chain) sequence. Its antigen remains unidentified. Two oligonucleotides, mixed equimolar, formed the beta constant-region primer covering TRBC1 and TRBC2. Ligated cDNA was amplified by four rounds of PCR with nested alpha and beta constant-region primers and SP2. A 12-nucleotide UMI and the SP2 primer were added to the cDNA 3' end by oligonucleotide ligation. TCRdb called the UMI-ligation and nested PCR reads again in MiXCR, with one record for every CDR3 protein. The sample includes 95,000 to 110,000 distinct CDR3 sequences, approximately 14% seen only once; the top ten take 2.8%. Trimming removed 6 bases from V and 0 bases from J, with 11 bases in between. Germline-derived CDR1 and CDR2 are SEHNR and FQNEAQ (reference sequence). The CDR3 totals 14 residues. The data belong to a study of naive and memory T cell subsets. Notes on the study in general: A clonotype means one alpha or beta sequence, not an alpha/beta pair. A few larger clonotypes appeared in naive repertoires, especially CD8, possibly memory cells re-expressing CD45RA.

This clonotype originated in a human donor in good health. Sequenced input: naive CD8+ T cells from blood. The chain couples TRBV7-9 to TRBJ1-1; D is ambiguous. CDR3 region: CASSLTPMNTEAFF. The CDR3 DNA sequence: TGTGCCAGCAGTCTTACACCCATGAACACTGAAGCTTTCTTT.